The 13 T cell receptor beta chains in this list originate from one sample, sequenced in a study of identical twins. TCRdb fed the 5' RACE reads into MiXCR, producing one record per CDR3 protein. Among about 700,000 distinct CDR3 sequences listed, around 8.6% were seen once. This sample also appeared in a second study, on yellow fever vaccine responses in identical twins.

The source material was PBMCs. The receptors derive from a woman under 30 in good health.

Many counts were recorded for this clonotype. The J gene is TRBJ2-5, the V gene TRBV15; either TRBD1 or TRBD2 may supply D (5 bases each). Trimming stripped 0 bases from V and 3 bases from J, with 8 bases between. The V gene's germline CDR1 is LNHNV and CDR2 YYDKDF (reference sequence). The CDR3 covers 14 residues. The CDR3: CATSRDGTEETQYF. CDR3 bases: TGTGCCACCAGCAGAGACGGGACCGAAGAGACCCAGTACTTC.

This clonotype came up a few times. This rearrangement joins TRBV20-1 to TRBJ2-5, with D possibly matching TRBD1 (5 bases). Germline CDR1 and CDR2: DFQATT and SNEGSKA (reference sequence). The CDR3 spans 15 residues. The germline V and J ends were trimmed by 3 bases and 4 bases, with 18 bases remaining between them. Here the CDR3 DNA reads TGCAGTGCTAGCCAGGGTGCTCGGGTGACAGAGACCCAGTACTTC. It yields the protein CSASQGARVTETQYF.

The chain recombines TRBV15 with TRBJ1-6; 7 bases map to TRBD1. After removal of 0 bases from V and 8 bases from J, the junction contained 7 bases not matched to a gene. The CDR3 spans 16 residues. The V gene's germline CDR1 is LNHNV and CDR2 YYDKDF (reference sequence). The CDR3 here is CATSRDRGQGDSPLHF. CDR3 DNA: TGTGCCACCAGCAGAGATCGAGGGCAGGGGGATTCACCCCTCCACTTT.

Ten or more counts support this clonotype. The chain recombines TRBV12-3 or TRBV12-4 with TRBJ2-7, with TRBD2 as a possible D gene (5 bases). The V and J ends lost 6 bases and 2 bases respectively, with 11 bases between them. The CDR3 covers 13 residues. The CDR3 reads CASSPDGTYEQYF. Written as DNA, the CDR3 is TGTGCCAGCAGCCCGGACGGGACCTACGAGCAGTACTTC.

The gene calls are TRBV28 and TRBJ2-1; TRBD2 matches 10 bases. CDR1 is MDHEN and CDR2 is SYDVKM in the germline V gene. V was clipped by 4 bases and J by 3 bases; unmatched bases: 3. This CDR3 is built from 15 residues. The CDR3 here is CASSSAGGDYNEQFF. The CDR3, as DNA: TGTGCCAGCAGTTCAGCGGGGGGGGACTACAATGAGCAGTTCTTC.

This clonotype was recorded a few times. The chain combines TRBV5-1 with TRBJ2-7; the match to TRBD2 covers 10 bases. Germline-derived CDR1 and CDR2 are SGHRS and YFSETQ. This CDR3 has 15 residues. After removal of 2 bases from V and 4 bases from J, the junction contained 6 bases not matched to a gene. The CDR3 spells CASSFGDSGGYEQYF. The CDR3, as DNA: TGCGCCAGCAGCTTCGGTGATAGCGGGGGGTACGAGCAGTACTTC.

This clonotype has more than one count but fewer than ten. This chain links TRBV5-5 with TRBJ2-5, with D unclear. Trimming shortened V by 4 bases and J by 7 bases, and 20 bases separated the two germline ends. The germline gives CDR1 SGHKS, CDR2 YYEKEE (reference sequence). The CDR3 covers 15 residues. The CDR3 spells CASSVTGPSPRTQYF. In DNA form, the CDR3 reads TGTGCCAGCAGCGTAACGGGTCCCAGCCCGCGGACCCAGTACTTC.

In DNA form, the CDR3 reads TGTGCCAGCAGTCGACAGGGGGCGCTTTTGCTTGGCTACACCTTC. It codes for CASSRQGALLLGYTF. The rearrangement joins TRBV12-3 or TRBV12-4 to TRBJ1-2; 10 bases fit TRBD1. This CDR3 spans 15 amino acids. Trimming took 5 bases from V and 7 from J; bases not matched to a gene: 10.

The chain couples TRBV9 to TRBJ2-6; D is perhaps TRBD2 (5 bases). V was shortened by 3 bases and J by 4 bases, with 17 bases between the two germline ends. The germline CDR1 and CDR2 sequences are SGDLS and YYNGEE. CDR3 length: 17 amino acids. The CDR3 loop is CASSAVGSHPGANVLTF. For the CDR3, the DNA is TGTGCCAGCAGCGCCGTAGGGAGCCATCCCGGGGCCAACGTCCTGACTTTC.

At least ten counts were recorded for this clonotype. This chain joins TRBV6-2 or TRBV6-3 and TRBJ2-2; 12 positions match TRBD2. J lost 3 bases, V lost 2 bases, and 7 bases had no gene match. The CDR3 extends over 18 amino acids. Per germline, CDR1 MNHEY and CDR2 SVGEGT. CDR3 bases: TGTGCCAGCAGTTACGGACTAGCGGGATTGTTCGACACCGGGGAGCTGTTTTTT. It is translated as CASSYGLAGLFDTGELFF.

This clonotype has a count of ten or more. The V call is TRBV3-1, the J call TRBJ2-3; TRBD2 agrees at 9 bases. Germline V lookup: CDR1 LGHDT, CDR2 YNNKEL (reference sequence). The CDR3 spans 17 residues. V lost 0 bases to trimming and J lost 2 bases; unmatched junction nucleotides: 6. As DNA, the CDR3 is TGTGCCAGCAGCCAAGATAAGGCGGGAGGGGCCACAGATACGCAGTATTTT. This encodes CASSQDKAGGATDTQYF.

V and J are TRBV6-5 and TRBJ2-3; 10 bases match TRBD2. J was trimmed by 4 bases and V by 0 bases; bases with no gene match: 10. This CDR3 comprises 18 residues. CDR1 is MNHEY and CDR2 is SVGAGI in the germline V gene. The DNA for the CDR3 is TGTGCCAGCAGTTACTCGGGGATAGCGGGAGGAAGGGCAGATACGCAGTATTTT. It is translated as CASSYSGIAGGRADTQYF.

This clonotype has ten or more counts. The chain links TRBV12-3 or TRBV12-4 to TRBJ2-7; 9 bases fit TRBD1. Germline trimming cut 6 bases from V and 4 bases from J; bases unmatched to any gene: 7. The CDR3 loop spans 14 amino acids. The CDR3 spells CASRPGTGNYEQYF. The CDR3 DNA sequence: TGTGCCAGCAGACCCGGGACAGGGAATTACGAGCAGTACTTC.